What follows describes a single T cell receptor (beta chain). The target antigen is unknown. Researchers ran the assay at a deep level. The method was immunoSEQ multiplex PCR; TCRdb's version includes in-frame clones alone and lacks a portion of them. The table includes about 2.4 million clones, 93% detected once. This sample was included in a study of shared clonotypes between healthy human individuals. The CDR3 loop spans 11 amino acids. V lost 6 bases and J lost 10, with 10 bases in between. The germline V gene encodes CDR1 SGHTA and CDR2 FQGNSA. Study-wide results and limits: A handful of donors shared approximately 5% of their naive CD4 clonotypes.

Donors comprised healthy HIV-negative adults lacking recent acute infections or vaccinations. Each sample came from a Caucasian adult donor living in Nashville, Tennessee. The sample taken for sequencing was naive CD4+ T cells from PBMCs. As for subset: CD45RA+ positively selected. The chain couples TRBV7-2 to TRBJ2-1; D not resolved. The sequence was collected from a man aged 18 to 30 in good health. Some clones in this sample may be carry-over from other donors' samples. CDR3 protein: CASRASREQFF. CDR3 DNA sequence: TGTGCCAGCAGGGCAAGCAGGGAGCAGTTCTTC.